These T cell receptor beta chains were read from a single sample in a study of T cell changes during pregnancy in multiple sclerosis. The data were produced by immunoSEQ multiplex PCR, yet TCRdb's version contains in-frame clones alone and is incomplete. Here the sample spans roughly 45,000 clones, 80% to 95% being singletons. The source material was CD8+ T cells from peripheral blood mononuclear cells, sampled after pregnancy. The receptors derive from a female donor with multiple sclerosis, enrolled in a pregnancy study. The CDR3 runs from the conserved cysteine through the conserved F or W.

V gene	J gene	CDR3 protein
TRBV6-5	TRBJ2-3	CASSYTNTLTDTQYF
TRBV27	TRBJ1-5	CASSFDRANQPQHF
TRBV18	TRBJ2-7	CASSPPAGNPYEQYF
TRBV27	TRBJ1-1	CASRPPGRAWAEAFF
TRBV19	TRBJ2-3	CASSPRGLGTDTQYF
TRBV5-1	TRBJ2-1	CASSSEGDEQFF
TRBV5-4	TRBJ2-1	CASSVRDSREFF
TRBV29-1	TRBJ2-7	CSVEDLGSGDEQYF
TRBV7-2	TRBJ2-5	CASSLGATETQYF
TRBV19	TRBJ2-1	CASSTTGYEQFF
TRBV7-9	TRBJ1-2	CASSFIGTVYGYTF
TRBV5-1	TRBJ1-1	CASSGGRGPEAFF
TRBV7-9	TRBJ2-7	CASSQSDRFYEQYF
TRBV7-3	TRBJ2-5	CASSLAGSQETQYF
TRBV19	TRBJ2-7	CASTHRRLAGPSFPYEQYF
TRBV27	TRBJ1-4	CASSLSRFEKLFF
TRBV27	TRBJ1-5	CASSPGTGDQPQHF